Described below is a single TCR beta chain sequence and its context. The data stem from a study of blood T cell repertoires in COVID-19. Study background: Sample material is recorded as cDNA or gDNA derived from T cells, B-cell-depleted T cells, or PBMCs.

V gave up 3 bases and J gave up 6 bases, with 8 bases separating them. Per the germline V gene, CDR1 is KGHSH and CDR2 is LQKENI. CDR3 length equals 12 residues. Enrolled during active infection, Seattle patients were then followed longitudinally. In the study's own analysis: Researchers report that nucleated cell counts were estimated from reference gene primer amplification. Using immunoSEQ multiplex PCR, the repertoire was profiled, and TCRdb retains in-frame clones only, with some absent. V and J calls and clone size come straight from that table; D and trimming were deduced from the DNA. Here the sample spans about 240,000 clones, roughly 81% being singletons.

This sequence was found in a woman aged 80 or over with COVID-19, enrolled during active disease. This chain links TRBV18 with TRBJ1-1; D perhaps matches TRBD1 (5 bases). The sample comprised peripheral blood. The CDR3 sequence: CASSPRDSEAFF. DNA of the CDR3: TGTGCCAGCTCACCCAGGGATTCTGAAGCTTTCTTT.